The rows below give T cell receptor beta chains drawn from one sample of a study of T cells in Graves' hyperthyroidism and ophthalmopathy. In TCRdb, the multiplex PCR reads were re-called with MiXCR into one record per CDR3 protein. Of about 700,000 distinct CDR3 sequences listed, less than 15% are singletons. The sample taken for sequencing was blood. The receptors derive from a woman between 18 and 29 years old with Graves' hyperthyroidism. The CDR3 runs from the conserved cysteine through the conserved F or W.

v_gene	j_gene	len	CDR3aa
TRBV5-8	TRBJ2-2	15	CASSWGVTGTGELFF
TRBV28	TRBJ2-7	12	CASSILGLEQYF
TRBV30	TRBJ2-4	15	CAWSVGGYGKNIQYF
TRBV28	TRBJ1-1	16	CASSHRTGSSDTEAFF
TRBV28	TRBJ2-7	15	CASSLSRGRTYEQYF
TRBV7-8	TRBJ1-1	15	CASSVDLAVNTEAFF
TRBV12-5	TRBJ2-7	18	CASASISGTGPGRYEQYF
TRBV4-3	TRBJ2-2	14	CASSQGQGIRELFF
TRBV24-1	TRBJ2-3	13	CATSDLGQVIQYF
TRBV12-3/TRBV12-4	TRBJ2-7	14	CASSPPGLFYEQYF
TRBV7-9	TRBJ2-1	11	CASQRGGEQFF
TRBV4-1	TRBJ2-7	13	CASSQERQNEQYF
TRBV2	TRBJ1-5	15	CASSWGHYSNQPQHF
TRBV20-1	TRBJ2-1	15	CSARRTSGRYNEQFF
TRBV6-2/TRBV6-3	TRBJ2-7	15	CASSSPGTGSDEQYF
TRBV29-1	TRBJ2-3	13	CSASGRGTDTQYF
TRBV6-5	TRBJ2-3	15	CASSYVPGVGDTQYF
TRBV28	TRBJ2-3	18	CASRRQGAPRLGTDTQYF
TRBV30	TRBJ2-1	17	CAWSGAGLAGAYNEQFF
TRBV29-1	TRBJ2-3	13	CSGTTGDGNTQYF
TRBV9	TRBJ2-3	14	CASSAGTSEDTQYF
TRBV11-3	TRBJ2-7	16	CASSPGTSGPSYEQYF
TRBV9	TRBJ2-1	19	CASSVSPGLAGVGYNEQFF
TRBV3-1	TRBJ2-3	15	CASSDYGETTDTQYF
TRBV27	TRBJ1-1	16	CASSLMGQGGFTEAFF
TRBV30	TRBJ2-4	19	CAWSPEAGSIVGAKNIQYF
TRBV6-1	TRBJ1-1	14	CASSEGRHNTEAFF
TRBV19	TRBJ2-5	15	CASSSDRQYQETQYF
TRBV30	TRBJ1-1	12	CAWSPGSPEAFF
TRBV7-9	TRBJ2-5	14	CASSIDRRRETQYF
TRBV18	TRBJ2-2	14	CASSRGVDTGELFF
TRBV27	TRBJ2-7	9	CARIYEQYF
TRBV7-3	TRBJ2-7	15	CASSPSPSGPYEQYF
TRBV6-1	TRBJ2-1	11	CASTLQNEQFF
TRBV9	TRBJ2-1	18	CASSVEGGSGLTYNEQFF
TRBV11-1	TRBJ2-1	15	CASSFGLASANERFF
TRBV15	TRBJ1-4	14	CATSRGQVDEKLFF
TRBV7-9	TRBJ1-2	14	CASSFPDRAYGYTF
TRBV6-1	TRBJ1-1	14	CASRGDRVGTEAFF
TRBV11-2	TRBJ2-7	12	CASSASPYEQYF
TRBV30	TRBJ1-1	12	CAWRNRNTEAFF
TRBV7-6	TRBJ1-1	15	CASSLAQGLNTEAFF